These 25 T cell receptor beta chains came from one sample sequenced in a study of cytomegalovirus exposure and HLA in healthy donors. 60 Vbeta and 13 Jbeta primers were used in PCR. Libraries were prepared by immunoSEQ multiplex PCR; TCRdb keeps only in-frame clonotypes and omits some of them. The sample holds fewer than 180,000 clones, about four fifths seen once. Sequencing was performed on PBMCs. Receptors originate from a human donor in good health.

The CDR3 reads CASSPDRAEMEYTEAFF. CDR3 bases: TGCGCCAGCAGCCCCGACAGGGCTGAGATGGAGTACACTGAAGCTTTCTTT. V gene TRBV5-1 combines with J gene TRBJ1-1, with TRBD1 matching over 7 bases. J gave up 3 bases and V 4 bases, and 15 bases lay outside the gene matches. Germline V gene sequence: CDR1 SGHRS, CDR2 YFSETQ. The length of the CDR3 is 17 residues.

The V gene is TRBV6-5, the J gene TRBJ2-5, with unresolved D. The CDR3 length is 11 residues. From germline, CDR1 is MNHEY and CDR2 SVGAGI. V gave up 5 bases and J gave up 2 bases, with 3 bases separating them. CDR3 in DNA: TGTGCCAGCAGTGAGCAAGAGACCCAGTACTTC. It encodes CASSEQETQYF.

The CDR3 loop reads CASSLVREQETQYF. Here the CDR3 DNA reads TGTGCCAGCAGTCTAGTTCGGGAGCAAGAGACCCAGTACTTC. J is TRBJ2-5 and V is TRBV7-9; possible D gene TRBD2, 6 bases. V was clipped by 6 bases and J by 2 bases, with 13 bases between them. The length of the CDR3 is 14 residues. Germline V gives CDR1 SEHNR, CDR2 FQNEAQ (reference sequence).

The chain links TRBV2 to TRBJ2-2; D possibly corresponds to TRBD1 (5 bases). Trimming left V 4 bases short and J 0 bases short, with 9 bases between. The CDR3 runs 15 residues. Germline CDR1 is SNHLY and CDR2 is FYNNEI. The CDR3 loop reads CASSAPTANTGELFF. DNA of the CDR3: TGTGCCAGCAGTGCACCGACAGCGAACACCGGGGAGCTGTTTTTT.

The chain couples TRBV5-1 to TRBJ2-1; D is possibly TRBD2 (5 bases). CDR1 and CDR2 (germline): SGHRS, YFSETQ. The CDR3 has 14 residues. V lost 2 bases, J lost 8 bases, and 14 bases lay in between. CDR3 sequence: CASSFFFGEYEQFF. As DNA, the CDR3 is TGCGCCAGCAGCTTCTTTTTCGGGGAGTATGAGCAGTTCTTC.

The rearrangement links TRBV4-2 to TRBJ2-5, with TRBD2 matching over 13 bases. Per the germline V gene, CDR1 is LGHNA and CDR2 is YNFKEQ. There are 20 residues in the CDR3. With 0 bases clipped from V and 5 bases from J, the junction kept 15 bases outside the gene matches. This CDR3 is CASSQDYPQLAGGPGETQYF. The DNA for the CDR3 is TGTGCCAGCAGCCAAGATTACCCCCAACTAGCGGGAGGGCCTGGGGAGACCCAGTACTTC.

The chain uses TRBV5-1 and TRBJ1-1, with TRBD1 as a possible D gene (5 bases). CDR3 length: 15 amino acids. Germline-derived CDR1 and CDR2 are SGHRS and YFSETQ. Trimming pared 1 base from V and 0 bases from J, leaving 10 bases between. This CDR3 reads CASSLNRGMNTEAFF. DNA of the CDR3: TGCGCCAGCAGCTTGAACCGGGGGATGAACACTGAAGCTTTCTTT.

This clone was counted only a few times. V is TRBV27 and J is TRBJ1-5, with 8 nucleotides matching TRBD1. The CDR3 is made up of 15 amino acids. The J segment lost 3 bases and the V segment lost 5 bases, leaving 6 bases of the junction unmatched. Germline CDR1 and CDR2: MNHEY and SMNVEV (reference sequence). The CDR3 DNA reads TGTGCCAGCAGTCCCGGGGACAGGTACAATCAGCCCCAGCATTTT. Protein sequence: CASSPGDRYNQPQHF.

The chain combines TRBV4-3 with TRBJ2-3; 7 positions match TRBD2. V gave up 0 bases and J gave up 8 bases; unmatched junction bases: 14. The CDR3 runs to 17 residues. CDR1 and CDR2 (germline): LGHNA, YSLEER. CDR3: CASSQDASPAGVGTQYF. The CDR3 nucleotides are TGCGCCAGCAGCCAAGATGCTTCCCCCGCGGGAGTGGGTACGCAGTATTTT.

A note on this clone: One end of the junction varies from germline; a read error may be responsible. The chain combines TRBV30 with TRBJ1-2, with 7 nucleotides matching TRBD1. Looked up from germline, CDR1 is GTSNPN and CDR2 is SVGIG (reference sequence). The CDR3 loop spans 13 amino acids. The CDR3 protein is CAWKGDRLGGYPF. The CDR3 nucleotides read TGTGCCTGGAAGGGGGACCGATTAGGGGGCTACCCCTTC.

The chain employs TRBV2 and TRBJ2-7; 10 positions agree with TRBD2. The CDR3 runs to 18 residues. Germline CDR1 is SNHLY and CDR2 is FYNNEI. V lost 3 bases and J lost 1; bases outside the gene matches: 12. For the CDR3, the DNA is TGTGCCAGCAGTGATATATGGACTAGCGGTCTTCTTTCCTACGAGCAGTACTTC. Its translation: CASSDIWTSGLLSYEQYF. Full variable domain (outside the CDR3, taken from reference TRBV2 and TRBJ2-7): EPEVTQTPSHQVTQMGQEVILRCVPISNHLYFYWYRQILGQKVEFLVSFYNNEISEKSEIFDDQFSVERPDGSNFTLKIRSTKLEDSAMYFCASSDIWTSGLLSYEQYFGPGTRLTVT.

The gene calls are TRBV7-9 and TRBJ2-3; 10 bases line up with TRBD2. CDR3 size: 16 residues. The junction had 6 bases not matched to a gene; V was cut back by 5 bases and J by 1 base. In germline, CDR1 is SEHNR, CDR2 FQNEAQ (reference sequence). The CDR3 region is CASSTTGTSGTDTQYF. The CDR3 DNA sequence: TGTGCCAGCAGCACAACCGGGACTAGCGGCACAGATACGCAGTATTTT.

The CDR3 sequence is CAWEGTGPNTGELFF. Written as DNA, the CDR3 is TGTGCCTGGGAGGGGACAGGTCCGAACACCGGGGAGCTGTTTTTT. The V gene is TRBV30, the J gene TRBJ2-2, with 8 bases matching TRBD1. The CDR3 loop spans 15 amino acids. The germline V gene encodes CDR1 GTSNPN and CDR2 SVGIG (reference sequence). V lost 5 bases to trimming and J lost 0 bases; unmatched junction nucleotides: 5.

This clone was seen only a few times. This chain joins TRBV5-1 and TRBJ1-1; the D is unclear. The germline CDR1 and CDR2 sequences are SGHRS and YFSETQ. This CDR3 comprises 16 residues. V was pared by 2 bases and J by 0 bases, with 14 bases between. CDR3 DNA: TGCGCCAGCAGCTTTGGGAGCCGCGAAATGAACACTGAAGCTTTCTTT. Residues: CASSFGSREMNTEAFF.

This chain uses TRBV2 with TRBJ2-3, with 11 nucleotides matching TRBD2. The V segment lost 8 bases and the J segment 2 bases; nucleotides outside the gene matches: 6. This CDR3 region has 15 residues. Germline CDR1 is SNHLY and CDR2 is FYNNEI. In nucleotides, the CDR3 is TGTGCCAGCGTACTAGCGGGGGACAACACAGATACGCAGTATTTT. Its protein is CASVLAGDNTDTQYF.

This clone showed up just a few times. This chain connects TRBV10-2 to TRBJ2-2; 9 bases line up with TRBD2. V lost 7 bases and J lost 6; bases outside the gene matches: 12. CDR1 WSHSY and CDR2 SAAADI come from the germline V gene. This CDR3 is 16 amino acids long. For the CDR3, the DNA is TGCGCCAGCACTGACTGGGGCGGGGGGGCCCCCGGGGAGCTGTTTTTT. This gives the protein CASTDWGGGAPGELFF.

As DNA, the CDR3 is TGTGCCAGCAGCGTAGGGGTGGACACGCGCACAGATACGCAGTATTTT. It is translated as CASSVGVDTRTDTQYF. The gene calls are TRBV9 and TRBJ2-3; D perhaps matches TRBD1 (5 bases). The V gene's germline CDR1 is SGDLS and CDR2 YYNGEE. The CDR3 sequence is 16 residues long. V was cut by 0 bases and J by 1 base, with 12 bases left in between. Based on the CDR3 plus reference TRBV9 and TRBJ2-3, the full variable domain is DSGVTQTPKHLITATGQRVTLRCSPRSGDLSVYWYQQSLDQGLQFLIQYYNGEERAKGNILERFSAQQFPDLHSELNLSSLELGDSALYFCASSVGVDTRTDTQYFGPGTRLTVL.

The chain employs TRBV4-1 and TRBJ1-4; D remains ambiguous. Trimming took off 5 bases at V and 7 bases at J, with 11 bases between the two ends. The germline gives CDR1 MGHRA, CDR2 YSYEKL. The CDR3 covers 13 residues. CDR3 loop: CASSYGSPEKLFF. CDR3 nucleotide sequence: TGCGCCAGCAGCTACGGGAGCCCTGAAAAACTGTTTTTT.

This clone was seen only a few times. The V gene is TRBV15, the J gene TRBJ2-1, with TRBD2 matching over 8 bases. The CDR3 totals 16 residues. Germline CDR1 LNHNV, CDR2 YYDKDF (reference sequence). Trimming took 6 bases from V and 5 from J; bases not matched to a gene: 12. The CDR3 nucleotides read TGTGCCACCAGTCTGGAAAAGCGGGGGCCTCACAATGAGCAGTTCTTC. Its protein is CATSLEKRGPHNEQFF.

The chain carries TRBV6-6 and TRBJ2-7, with D possibly being TRBD2 (5 bases). V dropped 4 bases and J dropped 7 bases, with 8 bases sitting between them. The CDR3 sequence is 11 residues long. Germline V gene sequence: CDR1 MNHNY, CDR2 SVGAGI (reference sequence). CDR3 DNA: TGTGCCAGCAGTTCCCCGGGAGAGCAGTACTTC. Its translation is CASSSPGEQYF.

The chain is built from TRBV19 and TRBJ1-2; the D is unclear. The V end lost 3 bases, the J end lost 4 bases, and 3 bases lay between the germline ends. CDR3 size: 11 residues. CDR1 and CDR2 (germline): LNHDA, SQIVND (reference sequence). DNA of the CDR3: TGTGCCAGTAGTATCGGCTATGGCTACACCTTC. Protein product: CASSIGYGYTF.

V gene TRBV5-4 combines with J gene TRBJ2-3, with D possibly TRBD1 on 7 matching bases. Between the trimmed V and J ends, which lost 4 bases and 5 bases, there was a span of 17 bases. The CDR3 spans 15 residues. Germline CDR1 and CDR2: SGHNT and YYREEE (reference sequence). DNA for the CDR3: TGTGCCAGCAGCCCCAAGAGGCAGGGGGGAGATACGCAGTATTTT. Protein product: CASSPKRQGGDTQYF.

J is TRBJ2-1 and V is TRBV30, with D possibly matching TRBD1 (5 bases). This CDR3 comprises 15 residues. The germline V gene has CDR1 GTSNPN and CDR2 SVGIG (reference sequence). V lost 6 bases to trimming and J lost 4 bases, with 19 bases between them. The CDR3, as DNA: TGTGCCTGCCAGGACATCGCAAGGTCATACAATGAGCAGTTCTTC. Its protein product is CACQDIARSYNEQFF.

The V gene is TRBV19, the J gene TRBJ2-1; TRBD1 aligns across 7 bases. V shed 4 bases and J 3 bases; nucleotides not matched to a gene: 12. The CDR3 is 17 amino acids. The germline V gene has CDR1 LNHDA and CDR2 SQIVND (reference sequence). CDR3 sequence reads: CASSRSRDSPNYNEQFF. The DNA of the CDR3 is TGTGCCAGTAGTAGGTCCCGGGACAGCCCGAACTACAATGAGCAGTTCTTC. The variable domain in full, completed from reference TRBV19 and TRBJ2-1, reads DGGITQSPKYLFRKEGQNVTLSCEQNLNHDAMYWYRQDPGQGLRLIYYSQIVNDFQKGDIAEGYSVSREKKESFPLTVTSAQKNPTAFYLCASSRSRDSPNYNEQFFGPGTRLTVL.

The rearrangement joins TRBV19 to TRBJ1-1; a possible D gene is TRBD1 (5 bases). The CDR3 spans 15 residues. The germline V gene has CDR1 LNHDA and CDR2 SQIVND (reference sequence). V lost 6 bases to trimming and J lost 1 base, with 15 bases between them. CDR3 in amino acids: CASRGERRANTEAFF. Written as DNA, the CDR3 is TGTGCCAGTAGAGGGGAACGACGGGCGAACACTGAAGCTTTCTTT. Combining the CDR3 with reference TRBV19 and TRBJ1-1 gives the whole variable domain DGGITQSPKYLFRKEGQNVTLSCEQNLNHDAMYWYRQDPGQGLRLIYYSQIVNDFQKGDIAEGYSVSREKKESFPLTVTSAQKNPTAFYLCASRGERRANTEAFFGQGTRLTVV.